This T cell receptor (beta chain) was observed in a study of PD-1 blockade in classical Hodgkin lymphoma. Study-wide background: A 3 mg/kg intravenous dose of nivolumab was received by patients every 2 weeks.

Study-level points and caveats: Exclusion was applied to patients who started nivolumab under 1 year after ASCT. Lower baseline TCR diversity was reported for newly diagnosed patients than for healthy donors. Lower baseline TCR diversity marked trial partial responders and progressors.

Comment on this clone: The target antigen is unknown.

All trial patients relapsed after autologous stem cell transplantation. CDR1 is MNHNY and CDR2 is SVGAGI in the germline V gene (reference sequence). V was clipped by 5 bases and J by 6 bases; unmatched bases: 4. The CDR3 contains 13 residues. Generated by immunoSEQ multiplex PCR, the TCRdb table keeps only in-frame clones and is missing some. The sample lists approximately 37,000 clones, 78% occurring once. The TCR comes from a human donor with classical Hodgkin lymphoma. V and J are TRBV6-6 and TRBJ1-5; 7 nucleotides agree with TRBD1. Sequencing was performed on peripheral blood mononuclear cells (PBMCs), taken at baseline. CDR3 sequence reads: CASSRGQGQPQHF. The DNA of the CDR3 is TGTGCCAGCAGTAGGGGGCAGGGTCAGCCCCAGCATTTT.